Presented here are 27 T cell receptor beta chains from one specimen sequenced in a study of T cell changes during pregnancy in multiple sclerosis. TCRdb keeps only in-frame clones here, not all; method: immunoSEQ multiplex PCR. The sample records about 40,000 clones, around 89% being singletons. The sequencing used CD4+ T cells from peripheral blood mononuclear cells, collected in the first trimester of pregnancy. These receptors were taken from a female donor with multiple sclerosis, enrolled in a pregnancy study.

The table lists this clone with a count of one. The V and J genes are TRBV19 and TRBJ2-5; TRBD1 matches 9 bases. This CDR3 is built from 13 residues. Germline CDR1 and CDR2: LNHDA and SQIVND (reference sequence). The trim removed 8 bases at V and 4 bases at J, leaving 5 bases unmatched. The CDR3 loop is CASRDRVRETQYF. The CDR3, as DNA: TGTGCCAGTCGGGACAGGGTCCGAGAGACCCAGTACTTC.

The chain is built from TRBV19 and TRBJ2-1; TRBD2 agrees at 8 bases. The germline V gene has CDR1 LNHDA and CDR2 SQIVND (reference sequence). This CDR3 comprises 17 residues. J gave up 12 bases and V 3 bases, and 19 bases lay outside the gene matches. CDR3 coding DNA: TGTGCCAGTAGTATGCATCAGCGGGGCTATCCGGGGGGGGTGCAGTTCTTC. It specifies CASSMHQRGYPGGVQFF.

In the case of this clone: A read error may account for a junction end that differs from germline. The chain carries TRBV27 and TRBJ1-2; 9 bases agree with TRBD1. The germline CDR1 and CDR2 sequences are MNHEY and SMNVEV (reference sequence). CDR3 size: 18 residues. The CDR3 DNA reads as TGTGCCAGCAGTTCAGATACCCCCCGGGACAGGGTGATCCGAACGCCCCACTTC. Protein sequence: CASSSDTPRDRVIRTPHF.

The sample holds one count of this clone. The chain carries TRBV11-2 and TRBJ1-4; TRBD1 aligns across 11 bases. The CDR3 consists of 16 residues. Germline CDR1 and CDR2: SGHAT and FQNNGV. The ends lost 4 bases at V and 6 bases at J; junction bases unmatched: 7. Here the CDR3 DNA reads TGTGCCAGCAGCTCAAATGGACAGGGGGCCTATGAAAAACTGTTTTTT. Translating it yields CASSSNGQGAYEKLFF. Together with reference TRBV11-2 and TRBJ1-4, the CDR3 gives the full variable domain: EAGVAQSPRYKIIEKRQSVAFWCNPISGHATLYWYQQILGQGPKLLIQFQNNGVVDDSQLPKDRFSAERLKGVDSTLKIQPAKLEDSAVYLCASSSNGQGAYEKLFFGSGTQLSVL.

As DNA, the CDR3 is TGTGCCAGCAGTGAAGGGACACCGGCTTTCTTT. Translating it yields CASSEGTPAFF. V usage is TRBV6-1 and J usage is TRBJ1-1, with D possibly matching TRBD1 (5 bases). The CDR3 is made up of 11 amino acids. Germline-derived CDR1 and CDR2 are MNHNS and SASEGT. Trimming stripped 1 base from V and 11 bases from J, with 8 bases between.

There are a few counts of this clone. The chain employs TRBV19 and TRBJ1-1, with D tentatively TRBD1 (6 bases). Trimming cost V 3 bases and J 0 bases, with 8 bases left between them. This CDR3 comprises 14 residues. The germline V gene has CDR1 LNHDA and CDR2 SQIVND (reference sequence). CDR3 DNA: TGTGCCAGTAGTATCAGGACAGTGAACACTGAAGCTTTCTTT. It translates to CASSIRTVNTEAFF.

The V gene is TRBV4-2, the J gene TRBJ2-3; tentatively, D is TRBD2 (5 bases). Germline CDR1 reads LGHNA; CDR2 reads YNFKEQ. The CDR3 is 15 amino acids. With 4 bases removed from V and 2 bases from J, the gap between germline ends came to 13 bases. The CDR3 region is CASSPPEDATDTQYF. DNA of the CDR3: TGTGCCAGCAGCCCACCGGAGGACGCCACAGATACGCAGTATTTT.

The chain uses TRBV7-2 and TRBJ1-5; 8 bases agree with TRBD1. The germline CDR1 and CDR2 sequences are SGHTA and FQGNSA. The CDR3 spans 13 residues. Trimming cost V 3 bases and J 6 bases; bases outside gene matches: 1. The CDR3 reads CASSFTGGQPQHF. In DNA, the CDR3 is TGTGCCAGCAGCTTTACAGGGGGTCAGCCCCAGCATTTT.

This clone showed up just once. The chain's CDR3 is CASSRVGGREETQYF. The DNA for the CDR3 is TGTGCCAGCAGTCGGGTCGGCGGGAGAGAAGAGACCCAGTACTTC. The V gene is TRBV6-5, the J gene TRBJ2-5; TRBD2 matches 7 bases. CDR1 and CDR2 from the germline V gene are MNHEY and SVGAGI. CDR3 length: 15 residues. J was trimmed by 3 bases and V by 5 bases; bases with no gene match: 9.

The chain uses TRBV5-6 and TRBJ1-2; no clear D. Trimming pared 4 bases from V and 4 bases from J, leaving 17 bases between. The CDR3 is made up of 15 amino acids. From germline, CDR1 is SGHDT and CDR2 YYEEEE. The CDR3 protein is CASSLPDSYLYGYTF. CDR3 DNA: TGTGCCAGCAGCCTACCAGACTCCTACCTCTATGGCTACACCTTC. The whole variable domain, filled in from reference TRBV5-6 and TRBJ1-2, reads DAGVTQSPTHLIKTRGQQVTLRCSPKSGHDTVSWYQQALGQGPQFIFQYYEEEERQRGNFPDRFSGHQFPNYSSELNVNALLLGDSALYLCASSLPDSYLYGYTFGSGTRLTVV.

The rearrangement links TRBV7-6 to TRBJ2-3; D not certain. V gave up 3 bases and J gave up 4 bases, with 8 bases separating them. Germline assignment: CDR1 SGHVS and CDR2 FNYEAQ. This CDR3 contains 13 residues. For the CDR3, the DNA is TGTGCCAGCAGCTTGCGAGTGGCAGATACGCAGTATTTT. The encoded protein is CASSLRVADTQYF.

V usage is TRBV7-2 and J usage is TRBJ2-2, with a possible D match to TRBD2 (5 bases). Germline lookup yields CDR1 SGHTA and CDR2 FQGNSA. The V end was cut by 2 bases, the J end by 0 bases, with 13 bases between. The CDR3 extends over 17 amino acids. CDR3 DNA: TGTGCCAGCAGCTTAAGAGGCGGGTCCGCGAACACCGGGGAGCTGTTTTTT. This encodes CASSLRGGSANTGELFF. Using reference TRBV7-2 and TRBJ2-2 for the parts outside the CDR3, the full variable domain is GAGVSQSPSNKVTEKGKDVELRCDPISGHTALYWYRQSLGQGLEFLIYFQGNSAPDKSGLPSDRFSAERTGGSVSTLTIQRTQQEDSAVYLCASSLRGGSANTGELFFGEGSRLTVL.

The chain combines TRBV7-9 with TRBJ2-6; TRBD1 agrees at 7 bases. The length of the CDR3 is 19 residues. The V gene end was trimmed by 5 bases and the J gene end by 1 base; junction bases not matched to a gene: 14. Germline V gene sequence: CDR1 SEHNR, CDR2 FQNEAQ (reference sequence). CDR3 coding DNA: TGTGCCAGCAGCCCTCCGGCGGCAGGGGGATCATCTGGGGCCAACGTCCTGACTTTC. Its protein is CASSPPAAGGSSGANVLTF.

V and J are TRBV9 and TRBJ1-2; the match to TRBD1 covers 9 bases. The germline V gene has CDR1 SGDLS and CDR2 YYNGEE. The CDR3 loop spans 13 amino acids. The V gene end was trimmed by 0 bases and the J gene end by 8 bases; junction bases not matched to a gene: 2. CDR3 in amino acids: CASSVATGGGYTF. CDR3 DNA: TGTGCCAGCAGCGTAGCGACAGGGGGGGGCTACACCTTC.

V and J are TRBV11-2 and TRBJ1-1; TRBD1 aligns across 8 bases. Losses at the gene ends were 5 bases for V and 4 bases for J; bases not matched to a gene: 12. Germline V CDR1 and CDR2: SGHAT, FQNNGV. This CDR3 has 16 residues. The CDR3 DNA reads as TGTGCCAGCAGCCTAATTCAGGGGGCGCGTAGCACTGAAGCTTTCTTT. Protein sequence: CASSLIQGARSTEAFF.

The V call is TRBV7-3, the J call TRBJ2-3; 8 bases agree with TRBD2. Germline V gives CDR1 SGHTA, CDR2 FQGTGA. With V trimmed by 3 bases and J by 5 bases, 4 bases remained unmatched. This CDR3 is built from 14 residues. The CDR3 nucleotides read TGTGCCAGCAGCTTGAACGGGGGGGGAGATACGCAGTATTTT. Translating it yields CASSLNGGGDTQYF.

V gene TRBV19 combines with J gene TRBJ2-5, with 11 bases lining up with TRBD2. Trimming cost V 6 bases and J 4 bases; bases outside gene matches: 7. CDR3 length: 15 amino acids. Germline V gene data show CDR1 as LNHDA and CDR2 as SQIVND (reference sequence). CDR3 DNA sequence: TGTGCCAGTAGGAAGCTAGCGGGGGGAGGAGAGACCCAGTACTTC. The encoded protein is CASRKLAGGGETQYF.

The chain employs TRBV5-1 and TRBJ1-4; TRBD1 matches 9 bases. The length of the CDR3 is 14 residues. Germline CDR1 and CDR2: SGHRS and YFSETQ. The J segment lost 6 bases and the V segment lost 2 bases, leaving 2 bases of the junction unmatched. CDR3 bases: TGCGCCAGCAGCTTCGGACAGGGGTATGAAAAACTGTTTTTT. This codes for CASSFGQGYEKLFF.

This chain joins TRBV7-9 and TRBJ2-7; maybe TRBD1 (6 bases). This CDR3 contains 14 residues. V was pared by 2 bases and J by 5 bases, with 13 bases between. Per germline, CDR1 SEHNR and CDR2 FQNEAQ (reference sequence). CDR3 loop: CASSLFTGWDEQYF. The CDR3 DNA reads TGTGCCAGCAGCTTATTCACAGGGTGGGACGAGCAGTACTTC.

The V gene is TRBV12-5, the J gene TRBJ2-2; a possible D gene is TRBD2 (7 bases). The CDR3 totals 15 residues. In germline, CDR1 is LGHNT, CDR2 FRNRAP. V was cut by 4 bases and J by 7 bases, with 16 bases left in between. CDR3 in amino acids: CASGWGSGEGGELFF. The CDR3 DNA sequence: TGTGCTAGTGGTTGGGGCTCAGGGGAGGGCGGGGAGCTGTTTTTT.

This chain uses TRBV5-6 with TRBJ2-2, with a weak D call TRBD2 (5 bases). From germline, CDR1 is SGHDT and CDR2 YYEEEE. V lost 5 bases and J 4 bases, leaving 15 bases between the germline ends. The CDR3 spans 15 residues. The CDR3 bases are TGTGCCAGCAGTTTCGTCCTAGCCCCCACCGGGGAGCTGTTTTTT. The encoded protein is CASSFVLAPTGELFF.

The sample holds one count of this clone. This chain joins TRBV21-1 and TRBJ1-2; the table's D gene call, TRBD1, was not cross checked with the DNA. TRBV21-1 is a recognized pseudogene. The CDR3 totals 15 residues. This CDR3 reads CASSKWVSRGYGYTF. In DNA, the CDR3 is TGTGCCAGCAGCAAATGGGTAAGCAGGGGCTATGGCTACACCTTC.

The rearrangement links TRBV6-1 to TRBJ1-2, with D unresolved. This CDR3 contains 13 residues. V was cut by 2 bases and J by 14 bases, with 18 bases left in between. Germline V gives CDR1 MNHNS, CDR2 SASEGT. The CDR3 spells CASSESDSRVRTF. The CDR3 DNA is TGTGCCAGCAGTGAATCCGACTCACGGGTTCGAACCTTC.

J is TRBJ2-5 and V is TRBV5-1, with D tentatively TRBD1 (5 bases). The CDR3 spans 14 residues. V dropped 5 bases and J dropped 5 bases, with 16 bases sitting between them. CDR1 and CDR2 from the germline V gene are SGHRS and YFSETQ. CDR3 protein: CASRHPGAEETQYF. In DNA form, the CDR3 reads TGCGCCAGCAGACACCCTGGGGCCGAGGAGACCCAGTACTTC.

This clone has just a few counts. The genes are TRBV18 and TRBJ2-3, with D tentatively TRBD2 (6 bases). V lost 4 bases and J lost 0, with 11 bases in between. CDR3 length equals 15 residues. The germline CDR1 and CDR2 sequences are KGHSH and LQKENI. The CDR3 region has the DNA TGTGCCAGCTCACGACGCGGGGAAAGCACAGATACGCAGTATTTT. This encodes CASSRRGESTDTQYF.

The chain joins TRBV7-6 to TRBJ2-7, with 9 bases identical to TRBD1. The CDR3 is 17 amino acids. Germline CDR1 SGHVS, CDR2 FNYEAQ. V shed 5 bases and J 3 bases; nucleotides not matched to a gene: 14. The DNA of the CDR3 is TGTGCCAGCAGCGAGTCCCTTGGACAGGGGTTTATCTACGAGCAGTACTTC. As protein: CASSESLGQGFIYEQYF.

J is TRBJ1-4 and V is TRBV2; 9 bases match TRBD1. CDR3 length equals 15 residues. Germline V gene sequence: CDR1 SNHLY, CDR2 FYNNEI. J was trimmed by 4 bases and V by 6 bases; bases with no gene match: 6. The CDR3 spells CASSPQGALNEKLFF. The DNA for the CDR3 is TGTGCCAGCAGCCCACAGGGGGCCCTTAATGAAAAACTGTTTTTT. Filled out from reference TRBV2 and TRBJ1-4, the complete variable domain reads EPEVTQTPSHQVTQMGQEVILRCVPISNHLYFYWYRQILGQKVEFLVSFYNNEISEKSEIFDDQFSVERPDGSNFTLKIRSTKLEDSAMYFCASSPQGALNEKLFFGSGTQLSVL.